A single TCR beta chain is shown here with its context. Its target is unknown. Time point in this sample: week 11, during vaccination. Doses comprised 300 ug of mutant IDH1 20-mer peptide each, plus topical imiquimod. Repertoires were generated with immunoSEQ multiplex PCR, while TCRdb's copy carries only in-frame clones and drops some. This table has 35,000 to 40,000 clones, 84% appearing once. CDR1 is MNHEY and CDR2 is SVGAGI in the germline V gene. With V trimmed by 0 bases and J by 3 bases, 5 bases remained unmatched. The CDR3 extends over 15 amino acids. These data come from a study of a mutant IDH1 vaccine in newly diagnosed glioma. Background on the study: An approximately 62% male, 37.5% female split and a mean age of approximately 38 years characterized treated patients.

The source is a man aged 40-55 years with glioma. Here the sequenced sample was PBMCs, taken from a glioma patient whose treatment included an IDH1 peptide vaccine. The chain couples TRBV6-5 to TRBJ2-7; TRBD1 aligns across 7 bases. CDR3 region: CASSYSLGGGYEQYF. CDR3 DNA sequence: TGTGCCAGCAGTTACTCGTTAGGGGGCGGCTACGAGCAGTACTTC.